This is a list of T cell receptor beta chains from one sample in a study of beta chain features in type 1 diabetes. Generated by immunoSEQ multiplex PCR, the TCRdb table keeps only in-frame clones and is missing some. The sample gives under 350,000 clones, roughly an eighth of which show up once; 0.017% is in the top ten. The sample taken for sequencing was naive CD4+ T cells from blood. These receptors were obtained from a man aged 25 to 40 with type 1 diabetes. The CDR3 runs from the conserved cysteine through the conserved F or W. D genes are given only for firm matches. The size of a clone is reported for some rows only, either as once, few or many, or as a class for expanded clones.

TRBJ1-4,NA,TRBD1,TRBV5-6,CASSLKDRVEKLFF,TGTGCCAGCAGCTTAAAAGACAGGGTTGAAAAACTGTTTTTT
TRBJ2-1,few,TRBD2,TRBV28,CASSPSGTSWFF,TGTGCCAGCAGTCCCAGCGGGACTAGTTGGTTCTTC
TRBJ1-1,few,NA,TRBV5-4,CASSLDGRGNTEAFF,TGTGCCAGCAGCTTGGACGGCAGGGGGAACACTGAAGCTTTCTTT
TRBJ2-5,NA,NA,TRBV7-2,CASSFAGTAAGETQYF,TGTGCCAGCAGCTTCGCTGGGACAGCGGCGGGGGAGACCCAGTACTTC
TRBJ1-1,few,NA,TRBV28,CASIGGGWNTEAFF,TGTGCCAGCATCGGGGGAGGCTGGAACACTGAAGCTTTCTTT
TRBJ1-2,few,TRBD1,TRBV2,CASKTEQTGTFGYTF,TGTGCCAGCAAGACCGAACAGACAGGGACGTTTGGCTACACCTTC
TRBJ2-5,NA,TRBD2,TRBV28,CASSLFLAGGSGETQYF,TGTGCCAGCAGTTTATTCCTAGCGGGAGGTAGTGGGGAGACCCAGTACTTC
TRBJ2-5,few,TRBD1,TRBV9,CASSTGGNQETQYF,TGTGCCAGCAGCACAGGGGGTAACCAAGAGACCCAGTACTTC
TRBJ2-1,NA,TRBD1,TRBV7-3,CASSAQGSSYNEQFF,TGTGCCAGCAGCGCACAGGGGAGCTCCTACAATGAGCAGTTCTTC
TRBJ1-2,NA,NA,TRBV9,CASSPARANYGYTF,TGTGCCAGCAGCCCCGCTCGAGCTAACTATGGCTACACCTTC
TRBJ2-7,few,TRBD2,TRBV27,CASSRQAGVSHEQYF,TGTGCCAGCAGCCGTCAAGCGGGAGTATCCCACGAGCAGTACTTC
TRBJ1-2,NA,NA,TRBV6-5,CASSGDTNYGYTF,TGTGCCAGCAGTGGGGACACTAACTATGGCTACACCTTC
TRBJ2-7,NA,TRBD2,TRBV6-5,CASSYSPAGGPNEQYF,TGTGCCAGCAGTTACTCGCCAGCGGGAGGGCCGAACGAGCAGTACTTC
TRBJ1-1,NA,NA,TRBV5-4,CASSLGQANTEAFF,TGTGCCAGCAGCTTGGGACAGGCGAACACTGAAGCTTTCTTT
TRBJ2-6,few,TRBD1,TRBV9,CASSPRQGTGANVLTF,TGTGCCAGCAGCCCCCGACAGGGGACTGGGGCCAACGTCCTGACTTTC
TRBJ2-1,NA,TRBD2,TRBV29-1,CSVPRGGRYNEQFF,TGCAGCGTTCCCCGGGGAGGGAGGTACAATGAGCAGTTCTTC
TRBJ2-5,NA,NA,TRBV2,CASSSWGDQYF,TGTGCCAGCAGTTCCTGGGGGGACCAGTACTTC
TRBJ1-1,NA,TRBD1,TRBV5-4,CASSLDRGSTEAFF,TGTGCCAGCAGCTTAGACAGGGGTAGCACTGAAGCTTTCTTT
TRBJ2-3,few,TRBD2,TRBV7-3,CASSKTSAPAENTQYF,TGTGCCAGCAGCAAGACTAGCGCCCCCGCGGAGAATACGCAGTATTTT
TRBJ2-1,few,TRBD2,TRBV30,CAFLAGGYNEQFF,TGTGCCTTCCTAGCGGGAGGGTACAATGAGCAGTTCTTC
TRBJ1-2,few,NA,TRBV25-1,CASRETGDYGYTF,TGTGCCAGCAGAGAGACAGGAGATTATGGCTACACCTTC
TRBJ1-5,NA,TRBD1,TRBV29-1,CSVETGENQPQHF,TGCAGCGTCGAGACAGGGGAAAATCAGCCCCAGCATTTT
TRBJ1-5,NA,NA,TRBV16,CASSQSGVPRGQPQHF,TGTGCCAGCAGCCAATCCGGGGTCCCGCGAGGGCAGCCCCAGCATTTT
TRBJ2-5,few,TRBD2,TRBV7-9,CASSPSLGTSAQETQYF,TGTGCCAGCAGCCCCTCACTGGGCACTAGCGCACAAGAGACCCAGTACTTC
TRBJ1-5,few,TRBD1,TRBV27,CASSETGSYSNQPQHF,TGTGCCAGCAGTGAGACAGGGTCCTATAGCAATCAGCCCCAGCATTTT
TRBJ2-7,few,NA,TRBV5-1,CASSPGWESYEQYF,TGCGCCAGCAGCCCGGGGTGGGAATCCTACGAGCAGTACTTC
TRBJ2-2,few,NA,TRBV1,CTSSQDRLAGFTGELFF,TGCACCAGCAGCCAAGACCGACTAGCGGGATTCACCGGGGAGCTGTTTTTT
TRBJ1-2,once,TRBD1,TRBV6-6,CASCVAGGSGYTF,TGTGCCAGCTGTGTAGCAGGGGGCTCTGGCTACACCTTC
TRBJ2-5,NA,NA,TRBV9,CASSVETNQETQYF,TGTGCCAGCAGCGTAGAAACTAACCAAGAGACCCAGTACTTC
TRBJ2-3,NA,TRBD2,TRBV4-3,CASSQLTSGSSTDTQYF,TGCGCCAGCAGCCAGCTTACTAGCGGATCTAGCACAGATACGCAGTATTTT
TRBJ2-4,few,TRBD1,TRBV7-9,CASSFGQGINIQYF,TGTGCCAGCAGCTTCGGACAGGGTATCAACATTCAGTACTTC
TRBJ1-1,few,NA,TRBV28,CASSLPQNTEAFF,TGTGCCAGCAGTCTCCCACAGAACACTGAAGCTTTCTTT
TRBJ2-5,NA,NA,TRBV5-1,CASSKGAEETQYF,TGCGCCAGCAGCAAGGGAGCAGAAGAGACCCAGTACTTC
TRBJ2-7,NA,NA,TRBV28,CASTGGRSEQYF,TGTGCCAGCACCGGGGGTAGATCCGAGCAGTACTTC
TRBJ1-5,NA,NA,TRBV4-3,CASSQETAGVPQHF,TGCGCCAGCAGCCAAGAAACGGCGGGTGTGCCCCAGCATTTT
TRBJ2-7,few,TRBD2,TRBV2,CASKGLAGGGSYEQYF,TGTGCCAGCAAGGGACTAGCGGGAGGAGGCTCCTACGAGCAGTACTTC
TRBJ1-5,NA,NA,TRBV7-9,CASSLDLDGGKPQHF,TGTGCCAGCAGCTTAGATTTGGACGGGGGGAAGCCCCAGCATTTT
TRBJ1-2,few,NA,TRBV2,CASSESLGRIYGYTF,TGTGCCAGCAGTGAGTCCCTTGGGAGGATCTATGGCTACACCTTC
TRBJ2-1,NA,TRBD1,TRBV5-6,CASSPGQGVAEQFF,TGTGCCAGCAGCCCAGGACAGGGTGTTGCTGAGCAGTTCTTC
TRBJ2-1,few,TRBD2,TRBV6-1,CASSEIQRGYNEQFF,TGTGCCAGCAGTGAAATACAGCGGGGTTACAATGAGCAGTTCTTC
TRBJ1-1,few,TRBD1,TRBV5-4,CASSLDQGGNTEAFF,TGTGCCAGCAGCTTGGATCAGGGGGGGAACACTGAAGCTTTCTTT
TRBJ1-3,few,NA,TRBV4-2,CASSQRFRSSGNTIYF,TGTGCCAGCAGCCAACGATTCCGGAGCTCTGGAAACACCATATATTTT
TRBJ1-2,few,TRBD1,TRBV2,CASRDGTGYGYTF,TGTGCCAGCAGGGACGGGACAGGTTACGGCTACACCTTC
TRBJ1-2,once,NA,TRBV5-1,CASSYTGTYGYTF,TGCGCCAGCAGCTATACAGGGACCTATGGCTACACCTTC
TRBJ2-1,few,NA,TRBV2,CASSELAYNEQFF,TGTGCCAGCAGTGAATTAGCTTACAATGAGCAGTTCTTC
TRBJ2-2,NA,NA,TRBV4-1,CASSRTGGGNSLAGELFF,TGCGCCAGCAGCCGAACTGGCGGAGGAAATTCGTTAGCCGGGGAGCTGTTTTTT
TRBJ2-1,NA,NA,TRBV5-4,CASSSGVNSYNEQFF,TGTGCCAGCAGCTCGGGGGTAAACTCCTACAATGAGCAGTTCTTC
TRBJ2-1,NA,NA,TRBV5-4,CASSLVLAADNEQFF,TGTGCCAGCAGCTTGGTGTTAGCGGCGGACAATGAGCAGTTCTTC
TRBJ2-1,few,TRBD2,TRBV9,CASSVEGLAGARVFF,TGTGCCAGCAGCGTAGAGGGACTAGCGGGAGCCAGGGTGTTCTTC
TRBJ2-1,few,TRBD2,TRBV10-3,CAISESLAGAGVEQFF,TGTGCCATCAGTGAGTCACTAGCGGGAGCTGGGGTTGAGCAGTTCTTC
TRBJ1-1,NA,NA,TRBV19,CASGGPTEAFF,TGTGCCAGTGGGGGCCCCACTGAAGCTTTCTTT
TRBJ2-7,NA,TRBD2,TRBV7-3,CASSLRRSSGAYEQYF,TGTGCCAGCAGCTTAAGGCGGTCTAGCGGAGCCTACGAGCAGTACTTC
TRBJ1-2,NA,NA,TRBV6-5,CASSPVSGYYGYTF,TGTGCCAGCAGTCCCGTGTCAGGGTACTATGGCTACACCTTC
TRBJ1-1,few,NA,TRBV7-9,CATSLGAVNTEAFF,TGTGCCACCTCCTTAGGGGCAGTGAACACTGAAGCTTTCTTT
TRBJ2-3,few,NA,TRBV18,CASSPSSTDTQYF,TGTGCCAGCTCACCTTCTAGCACAGATACGCAGTATTTT